The 28 T cell receptor beta chains listed next were all sequenced from one sample in a study of T cell repertoires in cytomegalovirus infection (dated by TCRdb to about 2019). The instrument was an Illumina HiSeq 1500. Using fastp trimming at Q25 and MiXCR clonotype assembly, TCRdb reanalyzed the public sequencing data and kept in-frame beta chains. CDR3 protein sequences are deduplicated, and each keeps its most common genes and DNA. The sample table records 310,000 or so distinct CDR3 sequences; roughly 9.3% of these occur just once. Approximately 2.4% of the sample rests with the top ten. The sequencing input was PBMCs. The receptors derive from a human donor in good health (CMV status not recorded). Some clones in this sample may be carry-over from other donors' samples.

The chain carries TRBV6-5 and TRBJ2-1; D is perhaps TRBD1 (6 bases). This CDR3 region has 17 residues. Germline assignment: CDR1 MNHEY and CDR2 SVGAGI. Deletions cut 4 bases from V and 0 bases from J, with 16 bases between. The CDR3 nucleotides are TGTGCCAGCAGTTCCCCCCGACAGGCCGGCTCCTACAATGAGCAGTTCTTC. The encoded protein is CASSSPRQAGSYNEQFF.

V and J are TRBV20-1 and TRBJ2-5, with 10 nucleotides matching TRBD2. Per germline, CDR1 DFQATT and CDR2 SNEGSKA (reference sequence). V gave up 1 base and J gave up 1 base; unmatched junction bases: 6. The CDR3 is made up of 16 amino acids. This CDR3 is CSARGGAGGTQETQYF. The CDR3 DNA reads TGCAGTGCTAGAGGGGGAGCGGGGGGGACCCAAGAGACCCAGTACTTC.

This clonotype was counted many times. The J gene is TRBJ2-1, the V gene TRBV6-6; 7 nucleotides agree with TRBD2. Trimming took 5 bases from V and 1 from J; bases not matched to a gene: 5. There are 15 residues in the CDR3. In germline, CDR1 is MNHNY, CDR2 SVGAGI (reference sequence). The CDR3 DNA reads TGTGCCAGCAGTCAGACTAGCCAGTCCTACAATGAGCAGTTCTTC. Residues: CASSQTSQSYNEQFF.

This clonotype was seen a few times. The rearrangement uses TRBV20-1 and TRBJ2-1; D is perhaps TRBD2 (6 bases). This CDR3 has 13 residues. Germline V gene data show CDR1 as DFQATT and CDR2 as SNEGSKA (reference sequence). CDR3 amino acids: CRGEGGVLNEQFF. The CDR3 DNA reads as TGCAGGGGGGAAGGAGGGGTTCTGAATGAGCAGTTCTTC.

The rearrangement joins TRBV20-1 to TRBJ2-2, with 7 positions matching TRBD2. Trimming removed 3 bases from V and 1 base from J; junction bases left unmatched: 5. The CDR3 contains 15 residues. CDR1 DFQATT and CDR2 SNEGSKA come from the germline V gene (reference sequence). The CDR3 coding sequence is TGCAGTGCTAGGCAAGCGGGGTTGAACACCGGGGAGCTGTTTTTT. Protein product: CSARQAGLNTGELFF.

This clonotype has ten or more counts. The chain has TRBV7-8 and TRBJ2-7; no firm D call. This CDR3 is 13 amino acids long. CDR1 is SGHVS and CDR2 is FQNEAQ in the germline V gene. V was clipped by 6 bases and J by 2 bases, with 11 bases between them. The CDR3 loop reads CASSSGPPYEQYV. The DNA for the CDR3 is TGTGCCAGCAGTTCCGGTCCTCCCTACGAGCAGTACGTC.

V is TRBV29-1 and J is TRBJ1-1; D may be TRBD1 (6 bases). Per the germline V gene, CDR1 is SQVTM and CDR2 is ANQGSEA. There are 14 residues in the CDR3. V gave up 6 bases and J gave up 3 bases, with 17 bases separating them. The CDR3 nucleotides read TGCAGCGTCGCCCTCGGGCAGGGGTACACTGAAGCTTTCTTT. This sequence encodes CSVALGQGYTEAFF.

This clonotype has ten or more counts. The chain employs TRBV7-2 and TRBJ2-4, with D tentatively TRBD1 (5 bases). The CDR3 runs to 15 residues. The germline V gene has CDR1 SGHTA and CDR2 FQGNSA. V lost 5 bases to trimming and J lost 0 bases, with 11 bases between them. The CDR3 DNA is TGTGCCAGCAGCCCGGACACCTTAGCCAAAAACATTCAGTACTTC. It specifies CASSPDTLAKNIQYF.

This sequence joins TRBV6-2 or TRBV6-3 and TRBJ1-5; D remains ambiguous. CDR3 length equals 11 residues. Trimming took off 2 bases at V and 9 bases at J, with 5 bases between the two ends. Germline assignment: CDR1 MNHEY and CDR2 SVGEGT. The CDR3 DNA is TGTGCCAGCAGTTACCCCGCGCCCCAGCATTTT. This encodes CASSYPAPQHF.

The table lists this clonotype with a few counts. The chain uses TRBV13 and TRBJ2-6; a possible D gene is TRBD1 (6 bases). CDR1 is PRHDT, CDR2 FYEKMQ, per germline (reference sequence). V lost 5 bases, J lost 4 bases, and 12 bases lay in between. The CDR3 runs to 15 residues. This chain's CDR3 is CASSTTGRGANVLTF. CDR3 nucleotide sequence: TGTGCCAGCAGCACAACAGGGCGAGGGGCCAACGTCCTGACTTTC. The entire variable domain, with the rest obtained from reference TRBV13 and TRBJ2-6, is as follows: AAGVIQSPRHLIKEKRETATLKCYPIPRHDTVYWYQQGPGQDPQFLISFYEKMQSDKGSIPDRFSAQQFSDYHSELNMSSLELGDSALYFCASSTTGRGANVLTFGAGSRLTVL.

This clonotype was counted many times. The rearrangement uses TRBV6-6 and TRBJ1-2; perhaps TRBD1 as D (6 bases). The CDR3 extends over 15 amino acids. The germline CDR1 and CDR2 sequences are MNHNY and SVGAGI (reference sequence). Trimming removed 0 bases at V and 7 bases at J, with 15 bases between. As DNA, the CDR3 is TGTGCCAGCAGTTACTCGATCGACAGGTTGAGTGGCTACACCTTC. It translates to CASSYSIDRLSGYTF.

This clonotype has a count of ten or more. The chain couples TRBV6-2 or TRBV6-3 to TRBJ2-7; 8 nucleotides match TRBD1. The CDR3 is 14 amino acids. The V gene's germline CDR1 is MNHEY and CDR2 SVGEGT. The junction had 1 base not matched to a gene; V was cut back by 2 bases and J by 1 base. The CDR3 DNA is TGTGCCAGCAGTTACAGGGACAGGTCCTACGAGCAGTACTTC. As protein: CASSYRDRSYEQYF.

Many counts were recorded for this clonotype. The rearrangement links TRBV5-4 to TRBJ2-2, with D tentatively TRBD1 (5 bases). The CDR3 contains 17 residues. The ends were cut back, 0 bases at V and 1 base at J, with 13 bases in the middle. The germline gives CDR1 SGHNT, CDR2 YYREEE (reference sequence). This CDR3 is CASSLAGPGLNTGELFF. The CDR3 DNA sequence: TGTGCCAGCAGCTTGGCTGGGCCAGGGCTGAACACCGGGGAGCTGTTTTTT.

The chain recombines TRBV12-3 or TRBV12-4 with TRBJ1-1, with 7 positions matching TRBD1. The CDR3 contains 13 residues. Trimming removed 3 bases from V and 6 bases from J; junction bases left unmatched: 4. The CDR3 spells CASSLTGLPEAFF. In nucleotides, the CDR3 is TGTGCCAGCAGTTTGACAGGGCTACCTGAAGCTTTCTTT.

This clonotype appeared a few times. The chain carries TRBV7-9 and TRBJ1-1; TRBD1 might be the D (5 bases). This CDR3 spans 14 amino acids. The germline CDR1 and CDR2 sequences are SEHNR and FQNEAQ (reference sequence). V lost 6 bases and J 5 bases, leaving 16 bases between the germline ends. This CDR3 is CASSPGLEVTEAFF. The CDR3 DNA reads as TGTGCCAGCAGTCCAGGGTTAGAGGTGACTGAAGCTTTCTTT.

This clonotype was found many times. The chain employs TRBV6-2 or TRBV6-3 and TRBJ1-6; the match to TRBD1 covers 8 bases. V dropped 0 bases and J dropped 7; count of bases not matched to a gene: 2. CDR1 is MNHEY, CDR2 SVGEGT, per germline. The CDR3 runs to 15 residues. The CDR3 coding sequence is TGTGCCAGCAGTTACTCGAACAGGGGGAATTCACCCCTCCACTTT. Residues: CASSYSNRGNSPLHF.

This clonotype came up a few times. This chain connects TRBV29-1 to TRBJ2-3; 7 bases are shared with TRBD1. Germline CDR1 SQVTM, CDR2 ANQGSEA. Germline trimming cut 3 bases from V and 8 bases from J; bases unmatched to any gene: 5. This CDR3 contains 12 residues. CDR3 in DNA: TGCAGCGTTGAGACAGGGATGGGTACGCAGTATTTT. Its translation is CSVETGMGTQYF.

This clonotype has at least ten counts. This rearrangement joins TRBV7-2 to TRBJ2-2; D may be TRBD2 (6 bases). The V end lost 4 bases, the J end lost 0 bases, and 9 bases lay between the germline ends. Germline CDR1 and CDR2: SGHTA and FQGNSA. CDR3 length: 15 residues. The chain's CDR3 is CASSSGLPNTGELFF. The CDR3 nucleotides are TGTGCCAGCAGCTCGGGACTCCCGAACACCGGGGAGCTGTTTTTT. Full variable domain (outside the CDR3, taken from reference TRBV7-2 and TRBJ2-2): GAGVSQSPSNKVTEKGKDVELRCDPISGHTALYWYRQSLGQGLEFLIYFQGNSAPDKSGLPSDRFSAERTGGSVSTLTIQRTQQEDSAVYLCASSSGLPNTGELFFGEGSRLTVL.

This clonotype was observed at least ten times. The chain recombines TRBV19 with TRBJ1-2; no clear D. The CDR3 spans 15 residues. Trimming removed 4 bases from V and 2 bases from J, with 14 bases in between. Germline assignment: CDR1 LNHDA and CDR2 SQIVND (reference sequence). CDR3 sequence: CASSSTAEANYGYTF. CDR3 sequence (DNA): TGTGCCAGTAGTAGCACAGCGGAAGCCAACTATGGCTACACCTTC.

This clonotype was picked up a small number of times. CDR3: CASSSTGTGGRGWTEAFF. DNA for the CDR3: TGTGCCAGCAGCAGTACCGGGACAGGGGGCCGAGGTTGGACTGAAGCTTTCTTT. V and J are TRBV5-6 and TRBJ1-1; 12 positions match TRBD1. CDR3 length: 18 amino acids. With V trimmed by 4 bases and J by 5 bases, 15 bases remained unmatched. Germline values: CDR1 SGHDT, CDR2 YYEEEE.

This clonotype showed up many times. This chain links TRBV7-2 with TRBJ1-1, with D uncertain. Germline CDR1 SGHTA, CDR2 FQGNSA. V lost 1 base to trimming and J lost 7 bases, with 13 bases between them. CDR3 size: 14 residues. The CDR3 here is CASSLEPGLGEAFF. The DNA of the CDR3 is TGTGCCAGCAGCTTAGAGCCGGGCTTGGGTGAAGCTTTCTTT.

The sample holds many counts of this clonotype. This chain joins TRBV5-5 and TRBJ2-1, with 10 bases identical to TRBD2. The CDR3 loop spans 17 amino acids. CDR1 is SGHKS and CDR2 is YYEKEE in the germline V gene (reference sequence). J lost 0 bases, V lost 4 bases, and 7 bases had no gene match. CDR3: CASSGLAGESSYNEQFF. Written as DNA, the CDR3 is TGTGCCAGCAGCGGTCTAGCGGGGGAGAGCTCCTACAATGAGCAGTTCTTC.

At least ten counts were recorded for this clonotype. The chain recombines TRBV14 with TRBJ2-5, with TRBD1 as a possible D gene (6 bases). The V end was cut by 2 bases, the J end by 5 bases, with 18 bases between. Looked up from germline, CDR1 is SGHDN and CDR2 is FVKESK. The length of the CDR3 is 16 residues. The CDR3 region is CASSQRTGPPGETQYF. CDR3 coding DNA: TGTGCCAGCAGCCAAAGAACAGGGCCCCCGGGGGAGACCCAGTACTTC.

The sample holds a few counts of this clonotype. The V gene is TRBV24-1, the J gene TRBJ2-1; D gene uncertain. Germline CDR1 is KGHDR and CDR2 is SFDVKD. The CDR3 consists of 12 residues. The germline V and J ends were trimmed by 2 bases and 5 bases, with 3 bases remaining between them. In DNA, the CDR3 is TGTGCCACCAGTGATTGGAACAATGAGCAGTTCTTC. Protein product: CATSDWNNEQFF.

This clonotype showed up many times. This chain connects TRBV4-2 to TRBJ1-3; D unclear. CDR1 and CDR2 (germline): LGHNA, YNFKEQ. The CDR3 consists of 15 residues. The V and J ends lost 0 bases and 2 bases respectively, with 8 bases between them. The CDR3 reads CASSQDLSTGNTIYF. In DNA, the CDR3 is TGTGCCAGCAGCCAAGATTTAAGTACTGGAAACACCATATATTTT.

The table lists this clonotype with many counts. This chain joins TRBV20-1 and TRBJ2-5; 12 bases map to TRBD2. Germline CDR1 reads DFQATT; CDR2 reads SNEGSKA (reference sequence). V lost 0 bases to trimming and J lost 0 bases; unmatched junction nucleotides: 8. The CDR3 is made up of 18 amino acids. In nucleotides, the CDR3 is TGCAGTGCTAGAGATTGGGGCCTAGCGGGGGGGTACCAAGAGACCCAGTACTTC. Translated, it gives CSARDWGLAGGYQETQYF.

This clonotype was detected a few times. The V gene is TRBV28, the J gene TRBJ1-4; D ambiguous. The germline gives CDR1 MDHEN, CDR2 SYDVKM. Trimming shortened V by 2 bases and J by 7 bases, and 11 bases separated the two germline ends. The CDR3 is 14 amino acids. Written as DNA, the CDR3 is TGTGCCAGCAGTTTACCGGGGATGGGTGAAAAACTGTTTTTT. This translates into CASSLPGMGEKLFF.

This clonotype occurred many times. The chain uses TRBV6-1 and TRBJ2-1; the D gene is possibly TRBD1 (5 bases). CDR3 size: 11 residues. The germline V gene has CDR1 MNHNS and CDR2 SASEGT. V shed 6 bases and J shed 10 bases, with 10 bases lying between them. CDR3: CASRQAWEQFF. The CDR3 nucleotides read TGTGCCAGCAGACAGGCCTGGGAGCAGTTCTTC.